This T cell receptor beta chain was sequenced during a study of regulatory T cells in long-lasting Graves disease. Time point specified: newly diagnosed GD, antithyroid drugs for less than 3 months. PBMC-extracted RNA yielded the TCR library. General study findings and limits: Relative to new patients (approximately 1,000), persistent patients exhibited greater sharing of public clonotypes (more than 2,500).

The CDR3 is 16 amino acids. Trimming took 3 bases from V and 0 from J, leaving 14 bases between them. In its sample, this clonotype was seen many times. Its antigen is not known. Arm-PCR of CDR3 regions and iRepertoire HTBI primers were used to build TCR beta libraries. TCRdb passed the multiplex PCR reads through MiXCR, listing each CDR3 protein once. This table holds over 350,000 distinct CDR3 sequences, approximately 15% found once. This sample was shared with a second study, whose subject was T cells in Graves' hyperthyroidism and ophthalmopathy. That report adds: Uncontrolled infection, other autoimmune disease, pregnancy or lactation barred patients from enrollment.

The genes are TRBV12-3 or TRBV12-4 and TRBJ1-1; D might be TRBD1 (6 bases). The TCR originated in a woman aged 40 to 50 with Graves disease. The material sequenced was peripheral blood mononuclear cells (PBMCs), taken at new diagnosis, from a patient treated with antithyroid drugs. The CDR3 spells CASSFGGLIMNTEAFF. CDR3 nucleotide sequence: TGTGCCAGCAGTTTTGGGGGGCTGATCATGAACACTGAAGCTTTCTTT.